The clone carrying this T cell receptor (beta chain) was counted only a few times. What it binds is not known. Through Arm-PCR of CDR3 regions and iRepertoire HTBI primers, TCR beta libraries were built. TCRdb re-derived calls from the multiplex PCR reads in MiXCR, one entry per CDR3 protein. The sample holds about 400,000 distinct CDR3 sequences, approximately 15% seen once. This sample was included in a study of regulatory T cells in long-lasting Graves disease. General study results and limits: New patients shared 800 to 1,000 public clonotypes, fewer than the 2,500 to 3,500 shared by persistent patients. A limited number of samples was an acknowledged limitation.

The time point here: newly diagnosed GD, antithyroid drugs for less than 3 months. Extracted PBMC RNA gave rise to the TCR library. Patients with Graves' disease were diagnosed by American Thyroid Association guidelines. The junction had 2 bases not matched to a gene; V was cut back by 0 bases and J by 4 bases. CDR1 SGDLS and CDR2 YYNGEE come from the germline V gene. The length of the CDR3 is 15 residues. The same sample was also used in a study of T cells in Graves' hyperthyroidism and ophthalmopathy. That source notes: Most expanded thyroid clonotypes above 0.001 recurred in blood.

The sequences come from peripheral blood mononuclear cells (PBMCs), collected at new diagnosis, from a patient treated with antithyroid drugs. This clonotype was obtained from a woman aged 40 to 55 with Graves disease. The chain carries TRBV9 and TRBJ2-1; TRBD1 matches at 9 bases. The CDR3: CASSVGTGAYNEQFF. CDR3 DNA sequence: TGTGCCAGCAGCGTAGGGACAGGGGCTTACAATGAGCAGTTCTTC.